This is a list of T cell receptor beta chains from one sample in a study of cytomegalovirus exposure and HLA in healthy donors. The protocol was immunoSEQ multiplex PCR, while the TCRdb copy is restricted to in-frame clones and leaves out a portion. Its table records about 130,000 clones. The specimen sequenced was PBMCs. All receptors come from a man aged 18 to 29 in good health and CMV-seronegative. Each CDR3 is given with its conserved first and last residue. D genes are given only for firm matches. Clone size, where shown, is once, few, many, or a class for clones that have expanded.

cdr3_nt | cdr3_aa | clone_size | v_call | d_call | j_call
TGTGCCAGCTCACCTCGGGGGGGGGAGAGCAATCAGCCCCAGCATTTT | CASSPRGGESNQPQHF | - | TRBV18 | - | TRBJ1-5
TGTGCCAGCTTCAGGGGCAGTTTCTCTGGAAACACCATATATTTT | CASFRGSFSGNTIYF | medium-sized | TRBV2 | - | TRBJ1-3
TGCGCCAGCAGTGGGGGGGGGACACCGGGGACCACTGAAGCTTTCTTT | CASSGGGTPGTTEAFF | - | TRBV10-2 | - | TRBJ1-1
TGTGCCACCAGCAGAGTTGGCAGGCAGGATGAAAAACTGTTTTTT | CATSRVGRQDEKLFF | - | TRBV15 | - | TRBJ1-4
TGTGCCAGCACGAGGGGGTTTCACTCTGGAAACACCATATATTTT | CASTRGFHSGNTIYF | - | TRBV6-1 | - | TRBJ1-3
TGCAGCGTTGGGTACAGGGGGGGGGAGACCCAGTACTTC | CSVGYRGGETQYF | - | TRBV29-1 | - | TRBJ2-5
TGTGCCAGTAGTATTCAGGGGTACCGGGACAGGGGTGGGAACACTGAAGCTTTCTTT | CASSIQGYRDRGGNTEAFF | - | TRBV19 | TRBD1 | TRBJ1-1
TGCGCCAGCAGCTTCGGGAACCCTAGAAAACAAGAGACCCAGTACTTC | CASSFGNPRKQETQYF | - | TRBV5-1 | - | TRBJ2-5
TGCGCCAGCAACCGGGGGGGCTGGGGGTTGGACCAAGAGACCCAGTACTTC | CASNRGGWGLDQETQYF | - | TRBV5-1 | TRBD2 | TRBJ2-5
TGTGCCAGTATGAGGGGGCGCGATGGCTACACCTTC | CASMRGRDGYTF | - | TRBV19 | TRBD1 | TRBJ1-2
TGTGCCATCAGTGGCGGAGGGTCTGAAGCTTTCTTT | CAISGGGSEAFF | - | TRBV10-3 | - | TRBJ1-1
TGTGCCAGCTCACCAAATCCACCGGACAGGGCCTATGGCTACACCTTC | CASSPNPPDRAYGYTF | - | TRBV18 | TRBD1 | TRBJ1-2
TGTGCCAGCAGGGAACAGGCCCCTTCCCCAAACAATGAGCAGTTCTTC | CASREQAPSPNNEQFF | - | TRBV2 | - | TRBJ2-1
TGCGCCAGCAGCTTCGGGGGGCGCATAGAGACCCAGTACTTC | CASSFGGRIETQYF | - | TRBV5-1 | - | TRBJ2-5
TGTGCCAGCACCCCACTTGGGGGCGGAAAGAACACCATATATTTT | CASTPLGGGKNTIYF | - | TRBV28 | - | TRBJ1-3